This TCR beta chain is drawn from a study of T cell responses to AZD1222 COVID-19 vaccine. Findings of the study overall: Sampled repertoires all dated from after the peak T cell response. The study identified only a handful of AZD1222 recipients as seropositive at baseline.

Clones were sequenced by immunoSEQ multiplex PCR, and TCRdb holds only the in-frame ones, with some missing. This table has under 150,000 clones, just over 90% appearing once. Germline lookup yields CDR1 LNHDA and CDR2 SQIVND (reference sequence). CDR3 length: 15 amino acids. V shed 4 bases, J shed 4 bases, and the junction held 6 bases outside the gene matches. As concerns this clone: Its target is not known.

The source was peripheral blood, collected on day 0 of AZD1222 vaccination. The chain couples TRBV19 to TRBJ2-5; TRBD2 matches at 10 bases. This clonotype originated in an adult in good health. CDR3 in DNA: TGTGCCAGTAGTACGAGCGGGGGGGCCGGAGAGACCCAGTACTTC. Amino acids: CASSTSGGAGETQYF.